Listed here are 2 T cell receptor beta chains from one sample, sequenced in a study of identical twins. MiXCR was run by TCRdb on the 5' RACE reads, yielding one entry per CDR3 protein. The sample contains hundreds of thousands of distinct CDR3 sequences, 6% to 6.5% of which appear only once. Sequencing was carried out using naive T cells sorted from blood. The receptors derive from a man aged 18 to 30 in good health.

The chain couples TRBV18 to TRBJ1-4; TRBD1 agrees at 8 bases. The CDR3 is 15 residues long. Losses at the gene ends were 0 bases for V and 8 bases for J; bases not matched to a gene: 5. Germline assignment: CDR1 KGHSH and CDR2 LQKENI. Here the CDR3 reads CASSPPDRGEEKLFF. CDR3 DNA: TGTGCCAGCTCACCACCTGACAGGGGCGAGGAAAAACTGTTTTTT.

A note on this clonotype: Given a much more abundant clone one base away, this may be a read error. CDR3 in amino acids: CASSLVGLGRERSTDAQYF. Written as DNA, the CDR3 is TGTGCCAGCAGCTTAGTCGGTTTAGGCCGGGAGAGAAGCACAGATGCGCAGTATTTT. The chain combines TRBV7-8 with TRBJ2-3; weak D call: TRBD2 (6 bases). Germline CDR1 is SGHVS and CDR2 is FQNEAQ. This CDR3 has 19 residues.